A single sample gave rise to the 5 T cell receptor beta chains below, sequenced in a study of blood T cells in healthy people across ages. A second PCR of 7 to 11 cycles used a sample-barcoded 5' primer and a J-beta primer mix. Each CDR3 protein gets one entry after TCRdb re-called the 5' RACE reads with MiXCR. This sample carries about 670,000 distinct CDR3 sequences, about 50% of them seen once, and the ten largest clones take about 13%. Input material: blood. These receptors were collected from a woman older than 75 in good health.

The CDR3 protein is CASSLGRGRGEAFF. The CDR3 nucleotides read TGTGCCAGCAGCTTAGGAAGGGGTAGGGGTGAAGCTTTCTTT. The V gene is TRBV7-9, the J gene TRBJ1-1; D may be TRBD1 (5 bases). The germline V gene has CDR1 SEHNR and CDR2 FQNEAQ (reference sequence). This CDR3 comprises 14 residues. The V gene lost 1 base and the J gene lost 7 bases, with 13 bases spanning the gap.

The V call is TRBV6-5, the J call TRBJ2-7; 8 nucleotides agree with TRBD1. CDR1 is MNHEY, CDR2 SVGAGI, per germline. Trimming cost V 2 bases and J 0 bases; bases outside gene matches: 6. The CDR3 contains 16 residues. The DNA of the CDR3 is TGTGCCAGCAGTTACCGAACCGGGACAGGCTCCTACGAGCAGTACTTC. It codes for CASSYRTGTGSYEQYF.

This clonotype was seen at least ten times. With a much larger clone just one base away, this may be a read error. This chain connects TRBV6-5 to TRBJ2-5; perhaps TRBD1 as D (6 bases). The CDR3 totals 15 residues. Trimming took off 2 bases at V and 3 bases at J, with 13 bases between the two ends. CDR1 is MNHEY and CDR2 is SVGAGI in the germline V gene. The DNA for the CDR3 is TGTGCCAGCAGTTACGCGATAGGGGGAGAAGAGACCCAGTACTTC. Translated, it gives CASSYAIGGEETQYF.

This clonotype was detected only a few times. This chain connects TRBV29-1 to TRBJ2-5; TRBD1 agrees at 9 bases. This CDR3 is built from 14 residues. Germline trimming cut 5 bases from V and 2 bases from J; bases unmatched to any gene: 6. The germline CDR1 and CDR2 sequences are SQVTM and ANQGSEA. In DNA, the CDR3 is TGCAGCGTTCGTCCCGGGACAGGGCAAGAGACCCAGTACTTC. Protein: CSVRPGTGQETQYF. The whole variable domain, filled in from reference TRBV29-1 and TRBJ2-5, reads SAVISQKPSRDICQRGTSLTIQCQVDSQVTMMFWYRQQPGQSLTLIATANQGSEATYESGFVIDKFPISRPNLTFSTLTVSNMSPEDSSIYLCSVRPGTGQETQYFGPGTRLLVL.

The CDR3 protein is CASSVQPLETQYF. The DNA for the CDR3 is TGTGCCAGCAGCGTACAACCTTTGGAGACCCAGTACTTC. The J gene is TRBJ2-5, the V gene TRBV7-9, with D uncertain. The CDR3 consists of 13 residues. V shed 5 bases and J shed 5 bases, with 12 bases lying between them. Germline V lookup: CDR1 SEHNR, CDR2 FQNEAQ (reference sequence).